The 3 T cell receptor beta chains presented below share a single source sample, sequenced in a study of regulatory T cells in long-lasting Graves disease. Time point indicated: persistent/refractory GD, antithyroid drugs over 5 years with positive TRAb. The TCR library was made from RNA extracted from PBMCs. Arm-PCR with iRepertoire HTBI primers amplified the CDR3 regions for these TCR beta libraries. MiXCR was run by TCRdb on the multiplex PCR reads, yielding one entry per CDR3 protein. The profile shows roughly 430,000 distinct CDR3 sequences, roughly 23% of them singletons. The source material was peripheral blood mononuclear cells (PBMCs), sampled when the disease was refractory, from a patient treated with antithyroid drugs. These receptors all stem from a female donor with Graves disease.

The rearrangement links TRBV9 to TRBJ2-2; D tentatively fits TRBD1 or TRBD2 (5 bases each). CDR3 length: 12 residues. Germline V gives CDR1 SGDLS, CDR2 YYNGEE. Trimming pared 6 bases from V and 6 bases from J, leaving 9 bases between. The CDR3 loop reads CASNTGPGELFF. The CDR3 region has the DNA TGTGCCAGCAACACGGGACCCGGGGAGCTGTTTTTT.

Details on this clonotype: Given a much more abundant clone one base away, this may be a read error. This chain uses TRBV28 with TRBJ1-5; D gene unclear. The germline V gene has CDR1 MDHEN and CDR2 SYDVKM. The CDR3 length is 15 residues. V gave up 6 bases and J gave up 6 bases, with 18 bases separating them. CDR3 sequence (DNA): TGTGCCAGCAGCCCTATTCGCACGGCTAGTCAGCCCCAGCATTTT. Translation: CASSPIRTASQPQHF.

CDR3 amino acids: CASSEYYGARSYEQYF. In DNA, the CDR3 is TGTGCCAGCAGTGAATATTATGGGGCACGGAGCTACGAGCAGTACTTC. The V and J genes are TRBV25-1 and TRBJ2-7; D perhaps matches TRBD1 (5 bases). CDR3 length: 16 residues. The ends were cut back, 0 bases at V and 3 bases at J, with 15 bases in the middle. Per germline, CDR1 MGHDK and CDR2 SYGVNS.